This paragraph reports one TCR beta chain. Its antigen is unknown. TCRdb independently ran MiXCR on the 5' RACE reads; one entry per CDR3 protein. Altogether roughly 690,000 distinct CDR3 sequences are present, approximately 22% being singletons, with the ten largest covering roughly 4.3%. The record originates from a study of identical twins. Broader study findings: High-abundance cord blood beta clonotypes had fewer insertions; memory repertoires showed none.

This same sample was also taken into another study, of T cells expressing NK-cell markers. That paper states: It was sorted CD3+CD56-NKG2C+, CD3+CD56+NKG2C- and CD3+CD56+NKG2C+ T cells that provided the TCR beta repertoires. Of the CD8+ T cell pool in over 5 donors, about 1.0-7.0% was accounted for by dominant NKG2C+ clonotypes.

Input material: PBMCs. This TCR was recovered from a woman between 18 and 29 years old in good health.

The chain's CDR3 is CASSLGRGMNTEAFF. CDR3 coding DNA: TGTGCCAGCAGCTTAGGTCGTGGCATGAACACTGAAGCTTTCTTT. The chain joins TRBV7-2 to TRBJ1-1; the D is unclear. V was clipped by 1 base and J by 0 bases, with 9 bases between them. CDR1 and CDR2 (germline): SGHTA, FQGNSA. This CDR3 region has 15 residues.